This T cell receptor beta chain was sequenced for a study of T cell repertoires in cytomegalovirus infection. About the research overall: Both recently identified HLA-C-restricted and well-studied HLA-B-restricted CMV epitopes were used in the study. Both a matching HLA type and CMV infection were indicated by public TCR beta signatures.

The CDR3 contains 12 residues. Trimming stripped 3 bases from V and 7 bases from J, with 10 bases between. Germline V CDR1 and CDR2: SGDLS, YYNGEE. Worth noting for this clonotype: As yet, its antigen is unknown.

TCRdb used MiXCR to reprocess the reads, holding one entry per CDR3 protein. The sample records approximately 910,000 distinct CDR3 sequences, more than 25% being singletons. This sample comprised cultured CD8+ T cells from PBMCs, obtained from culture after CMV antigen stimulation. This rearrangement joins TRBV9 to TRBJ1-2, with a weak D call TRBD1 (6 bases). The receptor was derived from a human donor in good health (CMV status not recorded). Some clones in this sample may be carry-over from other donors' samples. As DNA, the CDR3 is TGTGCCAGCAGCGAAGGGACACTTGGCTACACCTTC. Protein: CASSEGTLGYTF.